The 21 T cell receptor beta chains given below trace back to one sample, sequenced in a study of CD8+ T cells in alopecia areata. As the sequencing template, cDNA was produced by extracting RNA and reverse transcribing it. Method: immunoSEQ multiplex PCR; TCRdb's copy keeps in-frame clones and lacks some. This sample carries some 18,000 clones, none of them present only once. Cutaneous lymph nodes were pooled and cells sorted by CD4, CD8alpha, NKG2D, NKG2ACE and more. The specimen was CD8+ T cells sorted from a lymph node. The receptor source for this set is a C3H/HeJ mouse with alopecia areata. This strain's MHC haplotype is H2-k.

This clone was seen more than once but under ten times. Mouse names are used for the genes. Read coverage stops 4 residues before the CDR3 terminus; the germline J gene supplies the remainder. The chain carries TRBV19 and TRBJ1-1; D may be TRBD1 (5 bases). This CDR3 spans 13 amino acids. Trimming took 5 bases from V and 0 from J, leaving 8 bases between them. CDR1 and CDR2 from the germline V gene are FNHDT and SITEND (reference sequence). CDR3 region: CASRGQSNTEVFF. Partial CDR3 DNA: TGTGCCAGCAGAGGACAATCAAACACA.

This clone appeared many times. The listed genes are named as in mouse. The read finishes 4 residues shy of the CDR3 end, and the germline J gene is used to complete it. This chain uses TRBV1 with TRBJ2-5; tentatively, D is TRBD2 (6 bases). CDR1 NSQYPW and CDR2 LRSPGD come from the germline V gene (reference sequence). The CDR3 length is 15 residues. The CDR3 DNA, read in part, is TGCACCTGCAGTGCAGATGGCTGGGGATGGGAC. Its translation: CTCSADGWGWD. The CDR3 as a whole reads CTCSADGWGWDTQYF.

This clone has at least ten counts. Gene labels here are mouse ones. The read comes to an end 4 residues before the CDR3 does, leaving the germline J gene to fill in the end. The J gene is TRBJ2-7, the V gene TRBV19; D is unresolved. The germline V gene encodes CDR1 FNHDT and CDR2 SITEND (reference sequence). V lost 6 bases, J lost 0 bases, and 7 bases lay in between. This CDR3 region has 12 residues. CDR3 sequence reads: CASNQDSYEQYF. The CDR3 DNA, read in part, is TGTGCCAGCAACCAGGACTCCTAT.

This clone showed up many times. Mouse gene names apply. Incomplete CDR3 DNA: TGTGCCAGCAGCCAAGACGCGATAGGGTCCAACGAA. Amino acid sequence: CASSQDAIGSNE. The entire CDR3 is CASSQDAIGSNERLFF. The gene calls are TRBV5 and TRBJ1-4, with D unresolved. The CDR3 goes on 4 residues after the read ends, and that part is filled in from the germline J gene. The CDR3 is 16 residues long. Trimming pared 0 bases from V and 2 bases from J, leaving 10 bases between. Germline V gene lookup returns CDR1 LGHNA and CDR2 YNLKQL (reference sequence).

Notes on this clone: These gene names are mouse names. The DNA read from the CDR3 is TGTGCCAGCAGTGATGCAGGAAACTCC. It codes for CASSDAGNS. The full CDR3 protein reads CASSDAGNSDYTF. The chain is built from TRBV13-1 and TRBJ1-2; D is unresolved. The read ends 4 residues before the CDR3 terminus; that terminus is restored from the germline J gene. This CDR3 has 13 residues. Trimming shortened V by 0 bases and J by 1 base, and 4 bases separated the two germline ends. Per germline, CDR1 NSHNY and CDR2 SYGAGN.

This clone was recorded a few times. The listed genes are named as in mouse. The read ends 4 residues shy of where the CDR3 ends; the end is completed using the germline J gene. The chain links TRBV19 to TRBJ2-7; 9 nucleotides line up with TRBD2. Germline V gene sequence: CDR1 FNHDT, CDR2 SITEND (reference sequence). The CDR3 is made up of 14 amino acids. The sequenced part of the CDR3 DNA is TGTGCCAGCAGCCCATACTGGGGGGAATAT. Its protein is CASSPYWGEY. The full CDR3 protein reads CASSPYWGEYEQYF.

This clone was detected ten times or more. The genes are named according to mouse. The read finishes 4 residues shy of the CDR3 end, and the germline J gene is used to complete it. The chain recombines TRBV13-3 with TRBJ2-4; 8 bases are a match to TRBD2. Looked up from germline, CDR1 is NNHDY and CDR2 is SYVADS. This CDR3 is built from 14 residues. Unmatched junction bases numbered 3, after V lost 3 bases and J lost 3 bases. The CDR3 bases that were read are TGTGCCAGCAGTGCTACTGGGGGCCAAAAC. This codes for CASSATGGQN. The entire CDR3 protein reads CASSATGGQNTLYF. The full variable domain, its missing parts supplied by reference TRBV13-3 and TRBJ2-4, is EAAVTQSPRSKVAVTGGKVTLSCHQTNNHDYMYWYRQDTGHGLRLIHYSYVADSTEKGDIPDGYKASRPSQENFSLILELASLSQTAVYFCASSATGGQNTLYFGAGTRLSVL.

In its sample, this clone was seen a few times. The genes are named according to mouse. The read ends 4 residues shy of where the CDR3 ends; the end is completed using the germline J gene. V usage is TRBV5 and J usage is TRBJ2-3; 9 bases fit TRBD1. Germline V gives CDR1 LGHNA, CDR2 YNLKQL (reference sequence). The CDR3 covers 15 residues. The V and J ends lost 3 bases and 3 bases, in that order; junction bases with no gene match: 4. The chain's CDR3 is CASSHAGTGAETLYF. CDR3 bases read: TGTGCCAGCAGCCACGCCGGGACAGGGGCAGAA.

This clone has at least ten counts. Gene names refer to mouse genes. Read sequence stops 4 residues before the CDR3 end, and the germline J gene provides the missing end. The chain recombines TRBV14 with TRBJ2-1; 7 bases are a match to TRBD2. V dropped 1 base and J dropped 2; count of bases not matched to a gene: 0. The CDR3 contains 14 residues. In germline, CDR1 is SGHDT, CDR2 FRDEAV. CDR3 protein: CASSFGLDYAEQFF. CDR3 DNA, as far as it was read: TGTGCCAGCAGTTTCGGACTGGACTATGCT.

This clone turned up a few times. At residue 12, the TCRdb amino acid sequence and the translated nucleotide sequence differ, so the protein here is the DNA translation. Gene names and germline refer to mouse. The read stops 3 residues short of the end of the CDR3; the missing end is completed from the germline J gene. The V gene is TRBV13-3, the J gene TRBJ1-6; 10 nucleotides line up with TRBD1. TRBJ1-6 falls under the ORF class, with uncertain function. This CDR3 is built from 15 residues. V lost 5 bases and J lost 4; bases outside the gene matches: 3. Germline V gene data show CDR1 as NNHDY and CDR2 as SYVADS. CDR3 DNA (partial): TGTGCCAGCAGAGGACAGGGGGAATATAATTCGCCC. Translation: CASRGQGEYNSP. The complete CDR3 protein is CASRGQGEYNSPLYF.

In its sample, this clone was seen a few times. Gene names follow the mouse nomenclature. The CDR3 end lies 4 residues beyond the end of the read and is filled in from the germline J gene. The gene calls are TRBV19 and TRBJ2-7, with 8 nucleotides matching TRBD2. Germline V gene data show CDR1 as FNHDT and CDR2 as SITEND (reference sequence). With V trimmed by 2 bases and J by 0 bases, 4 bases remained unmatched. This CDR3 is 15 amino acids long. CDR3 DNA, as far as it was read: TGTGCCAGCAGTATTCTGGGGGGAAGCTCCTAT. Translated: CASSILGGSSY. The entire CDR3 sequence reads CASSILGGSSYEQYF. The variable domain in full, completed from reference TRBV19 and TRBJ2-7, reads GGIITQTPKFLIGQEGQKLTLKCQQNFNHDTMYWYRQDSGKGLRLIYYSITENDLQKGDLSEGYDASREKKSSFSLTVTSAQKNEMAVFLCASSILGGSSYEQYFGPGTRLTVL.

In its sample, this clone was seen many times. The gene names here belong to mouse. The CDR3 end is not reached by the read, which stops 4 residues before it; the germline J gene fills it in. J is TRBJ2-7 and V is TRBV13-3; 13 bases are a match to TRBD2. This CDR3 is built from 17 residues. V lost 5 bases and J lost 0; bases outside the gene matches: 8. Germline V lookup: CDR1 NNHDY, CDR2 SYVADS. CDR3 sequence reads: CASRRGLGGLSSYEQYF. The CDR3 DNA, read in part, is TGTGCCAGCAGGAGGGGACTGGGGGGGTTGAGCTCCTAT.

This clone has at least ten counts. Gene names are the mouse ones. The read ends 4 residues before the CDR3 terminus; that terminus is restored from the germline J gene. The chain uses TRBV1 and TRBJ1-4, with TRBD1 as a possible D gene (5 bases). Trimming left V 6 bases short and J 0 bases short, with 11 bases between. Germline CDR1 NSQYPW, CDR2 LRSPGD (reference sequence). The CDR3 is 15 residues long. The CDR3 spells CTCSPGTLSNERLFF. The covered CDR3 bases are TGCACCTGCAGCCCCGGGACTCTTTCCAACGAA.

There are a few counts of this clone. All gene names here are mouse names. The read terminates 4 residues ahead of where the CDR3 ends, so the germline J gene completes it. This chain uses TRBV13-1 with TRBJ1-4; D is perhaps TRBD1 (5 bases). CDR3 length: 14 residues. Trimming took 2 bases from V and 2 from J, leaving 7 bases between them. CDR1 NSHNY and CDR2 SYGAGN come from the germline V gene. The CDR3 DNA, read in part, is TGTGCCAGCAGTGAGTGGGGGTCCAACGAA. Protein product: CASSEWGSNE. The entire CDR3 protein reads CASSEWGSNERLFF.

This clone showed up just a few times. Gene names follow the mouse nomenclature. The read terminates 4 residues before the CDR3 end, so the remaining end is supplied by the germline J gene. The chain uses TRBV13-2 and TRBJ2-2, with TRBD1 identical over 7 bases. The CDR3 loop spans 16 amino acids. The germline gives CDR1 NNHNN, CDR2 SYGAGS (reference sequence). With V trimmed by 0 bases and J by 0 bases, 2 bases remained unmatched. The CDR3 bases that were read are TGTGCCAGCGGTGATGCGGGGACAGCAAACACCGGG. Protein: CASGDAGTANTG. The whole CDR3 is CASGDAGTANTGQLYF.

About this clone itself: Mouse germline and gene names are used. The sequence runs out 4 residues before the end of the CDR3; the remainder is reconstructed from the germline J gene. J is TRBJ2-7 and V is TRBV13-2; 10 positions agree with TRBD1. Germline assignment: CDR1 NNHNN and CDR2 SYGAGS (reference sequence). CDR3 length: 15 amino acids. V lost 2 bases and J lost 0; bases outside the gene matches: 2. The part of the CDR3 DNA that was read is TGTGCCAGCGGTGAGACAGGGGGCGCCTCCTAT. Amino acid sequence: CASGETGGASY. The CDR3 in full is CASGETGGASYEQYF.

With regard to this clone: Mouse germline and gene names are used. This CDR3 is CASSVQGPNSDYTF. CDR3 bases read: TGTGCCAGCAGTGTACAGGGGCCAAACTCC. The rearrangement uses TRBV14 and TRBJ1-2, with 7 bases aligning to TRBD1. The sequence runs out 4 residues before the end of the CDR3; the remainder is reconstructed from the germline J gene. CDR3 length: 14 residues. V trimming: 4 bases; J trimming: 0 bases; junction bases outside the gene matches: 3. Germline values: CDR1 SGHDT, CDR2 FRDEAV.

This clone was counted many times. Germline and genes here are mouse. Incomplete CDR3 DNA: TGTGCCAGCAGTGACTGGGGGGGTCTATAT. It encodes CASSDWGGLY. The whole CDR3 sequence is CASSDWGGLYEQYF. The J gene is TRBJ2-7, the V gene TRBV13-3, with 9 bases that match TRBD2. The missing CDR3 end, 4 residues past where the read stops, is filled in from the germline J gene. Germline CDR1 reads NNHDY; CDR2 reads SYVADS. The CDR3 sequence is 14 residues long.

This clone came up many times. Germline and genes: mouse. The part of the CDR3 DNA that was read is TGTGCCAGCAGCTTCAGGGGGCGCTTTGCT. This codes for CASSFRGRFA. The whole CDR3 sequence is CASSFRGRFAEQFF. V gene TRBV13-3 combines with J gene TRBJ2-1, with TRBD1 matching 8 bases. Read sequence stops 4 residues before the CDR3 end, and the germline J gene provides the missing end. The CDR3 extends over 14 amino acids. Trimming at V came to 5 bases and at J to 6 bases, leaving 7 bases not matched to a gene. CDR1 and CDR2 from the germline V gene are NNHDY and SYVADS.

Worth noting for this clone: Gene names are the mouse ones. The CDR3 end falls 4 residues outside the read, so it is completed with the germline J gene. The J gene is TRBJ2-5, the V gene TRBV13-2, with 10 bases lining up with TRBD2. The CDR3 extends over 17 amino acids. Germline V CDR1 and CDR2: NNHNN, SYGAGS (reference sequence). Trimming at V came to 0 bases and at J to 0 bases, leaving 4 bases not matched to a gene. The chain's CDR3 is CASGDATGGINQDTQYF. The covered CDR3 bases are TGTGCCAGCGGTGATGCGACTGGGGGGATTAACCAAGAC.

With regard to this clone: Gene names and germline match the mouse. The read is 4 residues too short to cover the CDR3 end, so that end is filled in from the germline J gene. The rearrangement joins TRBV13-1 to TRBJ2-1; 12 nucleotides align to TRBD2. V lost 2 bases and J lost 3; bases outside the gene matches: 9. The length of the CDR3 is 18 residues. Germline lookup yields CDR1 NSHNY and CDR2 SYGAGN. CDR3 residues: CASSEVPGLGGLYAEQFF. The DNA read from the CDR3 is TGTGCCAGCAGTGAGGTCCCGGGACTGGGGGGCCTCTATGCT.